The 7 T cell receptor beta chains in this list originate from one sample, sequenced in a study of cytomegalovirus exposure and HLA in healthy donors. It was with 60 Vbeta and 13 Jbeta primers that the PCR ran. Measured with immunoSEQ multiplex PCR; TCRdb has only the in-frame clones, and not every one. This table has over 200,000 clones, around 85% appearing once. Material: PBMCs. These receptors were taken from a human donor in good health.

The rearrangement uses TRBV28 and TRBJ1-5; possible D gene TRBD1, 5 bases. CDR3 length equals 13 residues. From germline, CDR1 is MDHEN and CDR2 SYDVKM. V shed 3 bases and J shed 5 bases, with 8 bases lying between them. CDR3 amino acids: CASSFDSHQPQHF. CDR3 coding DNA: TGTGCCAGCAGTTTTGACAGTCATCAGCCCCAGCATTTT.

The sample holds a few counts of this clone. The chain has TRBV7-3 and TRBJ2-1; no clear D gene. Germline V gives CDR1 SGHTA, CDR2 FQGTGA. V dropped 4 bases and J dropped 10 bases, with 14 bases sitting between them. The CDR3 spans 13 residues. In DNA, the CDR3 is TGTGCCAGCAGCTCTATCGGTCGCAGGGAGCAGTTCTTC. It is translated as CASSSIGRREQFF.

Only one count was recorded for this clone. The CDR3 region is CASSQDPLGTSDSYEQYF. CDR3 nucleotide sequence: TGTGCCAGCAGCCAAGACCCTCTCGGGACTAGCGACTCCTACGAGCAGTACTTC. J is TRBJ2-7 and V is TRBV4-2, with 10 nucleotides matching TRBD2. The CDR3 spans 18 residues. The germline V gene has CDR1 LGHNA and CDR2 YNFKEQ. V trimming: 0 bases; J trimming: 0 bases; junction bases outside the gene matches: 8.

The rearrangement joins TRBV7-6 to TRBJ2-2; 7 bases agree with TRBD1. V trimming: 5 bases; J trimming: 9 bases; junction bases outside the gene matches: 6. The CDR3 runs 13 residues. Germline lookup yields CDR1 SGHVS and CDR2 FNYEAQ. The CDR3 region has the DNA TGTGCCAGCAGCCCAAAGGGGGCCCGGGAGCTGTTTTTT. The encoded protein is CASSPKGARELFF.

The chain joins TRBV5-1 to TRBJ2-5; TRBD2 aligns across 14 bases. Losses at the gene ends were 5 bases for V and 1 base for J; bases not matched to a gene: 4. The CDR3 is 16 residues long. Per the germline V gene, CDR1 is SGHRS and CDR2 is YFSETQ. CDR3 coding DNA: TGCGCCAGCAGAGGACTAGCGGGAGGACCCCAAGAGACCCAGTACTTC. Translated, it gives CASRGLAGGPQETQYF. Using reference TRBV5-1 and TRBJ2-5 for the parts outside the CDR3, the full variable domain is KAGVTQTPRYLIKTRGQQVTLSCSPISGHRSVSWYQQTPGQGLQFLFEYFSETQRNKGNFPGRFSGRQFSNSRSEMNVSTLELGDSALYLCASRGLAGGPQETQYFGPGTRLLVL.

The CDR3 loop is CASSLLPGQAYGYTF. For the CDR3, the DNA is TGTGCCAGCAGTTTATTACCGGGACAGGCGTATGGCTACACCTTC. The genes are TRBV27 and TRBJ1-2, with 8 bases aligning to TRBD1. With 1 base clipped from V and 5 bases from J, the junction kept 6 bases outside the gene matches. Germline V gene lookup returns CDR1 MNHEY and CDR2 SMNVEV (reference sequence). The CDR3 loop spans 15 amino acids.

This clone was counted between two and nine times. The CDR3, as DNA: TGTGCCAGCTACCGGGACAGCATCTTCTATGGCTACACCTTC. This gives the protein CASYRDSIFYGYTF. This chain joins TRBV7-9 and TRBJ1-2, with 7 bases aligning to TRBD1. The CDR3 runs to 14 residues. V lost 8 bases and J lost 4; bases outside the gene matches: 10. CDR1 and CDR2 from the germline V gene are SEHNR and FQNEAQ (reference sequence).